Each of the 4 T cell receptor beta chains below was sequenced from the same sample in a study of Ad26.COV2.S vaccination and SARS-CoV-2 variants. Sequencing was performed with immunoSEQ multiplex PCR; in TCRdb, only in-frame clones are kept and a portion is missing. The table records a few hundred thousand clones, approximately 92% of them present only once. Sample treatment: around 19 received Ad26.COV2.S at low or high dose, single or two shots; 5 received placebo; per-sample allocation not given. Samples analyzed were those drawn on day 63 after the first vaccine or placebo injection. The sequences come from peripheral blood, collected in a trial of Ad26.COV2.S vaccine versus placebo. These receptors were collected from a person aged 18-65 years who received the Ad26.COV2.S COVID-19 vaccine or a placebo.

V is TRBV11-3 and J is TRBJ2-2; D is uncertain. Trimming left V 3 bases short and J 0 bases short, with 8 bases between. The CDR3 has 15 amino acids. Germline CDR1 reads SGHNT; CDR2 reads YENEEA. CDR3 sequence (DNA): TGTGCCAGCAGCTTTGGTGGGGCGAACACCGGGGAGCTGTTTTTT. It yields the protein CASSFGGANTGELFF.

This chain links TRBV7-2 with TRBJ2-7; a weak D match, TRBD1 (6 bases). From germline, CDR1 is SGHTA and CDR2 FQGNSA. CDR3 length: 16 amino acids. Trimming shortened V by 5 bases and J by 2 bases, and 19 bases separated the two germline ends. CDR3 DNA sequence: TGTGCCAGCAGCCTAACTGTGGGGACACCTGCCTACGAGCAGTACTTC. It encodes CASSLTVGTPAYEQYF. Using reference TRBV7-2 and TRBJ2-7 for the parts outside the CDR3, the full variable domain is GAGVSQSPSNKVTEKGKDVELRCDPISGHTALYWYRQSLGQGLEFLIYFQGNSAPDKSGLPSDRFSAERTGGSVSTLTIQRTQQEDSAVYLCASSLTVGTPAYEQYFGPGTRLTVT.

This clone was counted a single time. In DNA form, the CDR3 reads TGTGCCAGCAGTGGGGGAGGCAGCGGGGGGAAAAATACGCAGTATTTT. It specifies CASSGGGSGGKNTQYF. The V call is TRBV2, the J call TRBJ2-3; 9 bases fit TRBD2. Losses at the gene ends were 4 bases for V and 7 bases for J; bases not matched to a gene: 12. The germline gives CDR1 SNHLY, CDR2 FYNNEI. The CDR3 extends over 16 amino acids. The variable domain in full, with the rest retrieved from reference TRBV2 and TRBJ2-3, is EPEVTQTPSHQVTQMGQEVILRCVPISNHLYFYWYRQILGQKVEFLVSFYNNEISEKSEIFDDQFSVERPDGSNFTLKIRSTKLEDSAMYFCASSGGGSGGKNTQYFGPGTRLTVL.

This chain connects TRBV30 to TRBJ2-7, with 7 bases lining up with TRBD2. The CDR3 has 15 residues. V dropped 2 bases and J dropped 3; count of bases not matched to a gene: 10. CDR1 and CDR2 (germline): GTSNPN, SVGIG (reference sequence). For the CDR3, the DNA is TGTGCCTGGAGTACCTCGGACCCGGGGGGCTACGAGCAGTACTTC. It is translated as CAWSTSDPGGYEQYF.